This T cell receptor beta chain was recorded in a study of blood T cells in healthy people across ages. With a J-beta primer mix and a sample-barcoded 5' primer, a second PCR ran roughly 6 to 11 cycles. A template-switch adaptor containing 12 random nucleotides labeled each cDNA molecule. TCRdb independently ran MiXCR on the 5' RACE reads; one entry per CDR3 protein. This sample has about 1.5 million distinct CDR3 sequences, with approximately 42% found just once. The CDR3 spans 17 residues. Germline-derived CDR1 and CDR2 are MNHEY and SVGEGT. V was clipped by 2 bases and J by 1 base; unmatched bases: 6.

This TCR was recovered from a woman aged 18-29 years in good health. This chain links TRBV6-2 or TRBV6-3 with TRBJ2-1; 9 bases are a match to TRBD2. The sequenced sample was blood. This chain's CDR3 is CASSYRRLADSYNEQFF. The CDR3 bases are TGTGCCAGCAGTTACCGGCGACTAGCGGATTCCTACAATGAGCAGTTCTTC.